What follows is one T cell receptor (beta chain) and its context. Its antigen is not known. The CDR3 consists of 18 residues. Per germline, CDR1 SGHDT and CDR2 YYEEEE. V was shortened by 4 bases and J by 2 bases, with 19 bases between the two germline ends. The libraries were made with immunoSEQ v3. Libraries were sequenced to 2 million to 2.5 million read pairs (survey) or roughly 4.5-6 million (deep). The repertoire was sequenced with immunoSEQ multiplex PCR; TCRdb's copy has only in-frame clones and lacks some. Among fewer than 20,000 clones listed, 83% were seen once. Described time point: pre-treatment sample, taken before nivolumab and TIL therapy. This sample is part of a study of TIL therapy for anti-PD-1-resistant metastatic lung cancer. For the study at large: Tumors were harvested before any PD-1/PD-L1 blockade. Median tumor mutation burden was under 1.9 mutations per megabase.

Study-wide results and caveats: Infused TIL clonotypes partially replaced the baseline blood repertoire, then decayed over months.

The sequenced sample was blood, obtained at baseline. This receptor was taken from a person between 30 and 80 years old with non-small cell lung cancer. The V and J genes are TRBV5-6 and TRBJ2-6, with D possibly being TRBD2 (7 bases). Written as DNA, the CDR3 is TGTGCCAGCAGCCCCAGAAATAGGGGGAGGGCTGGGGCCAACGTCCTGACTTTC. It encodes CASSPRNRGRAGANVLTF.